These 21 T cell receptor beta chains share one sample of origin, sequenced in a study of blood T cell repertoires in COVID-19. The assay was immunoSEQ multiplex PCR, and TCRdb's table has in-frame clones only and misses some. Seen here are around 150,000 clones, approximately 80% observed once, and the top ten hold 10% to 15%. The source material was PBMCs or T cells enriched from blood (not recorded which). The receptors stem from a woman aged 60 to 75 who had recovered from COVID-19.

The rearrangement uses TRBV4-1 and TRBJ2-5, with D perhaps TRBD2 (6 bases). The CDR3 has 16 residues. Trimming removed 0 bases at V and 5 bases at J, with 16 bases between. Germline V gene lookup returns CDR1 MGHRA and CDR2 YSYEKL. The CDR3 loop reads CASSQETLRGRETQYF. The CDR3 DNA sequence: TGCGCCAGCAGCCAAGAAACTTTGCGGGGAAGGGAGACCCAGTACTTC.

J is TRBJ2-7 and V is TRBV5-4, with D perhaps TRBD1 (5 bases). Per germline, CDR1 SGHNT and CDR2 YYREEE (reference sequence). The V gene lost 4 bases and the J gene lost 0 bases, with 26 bases spanning the gap. The CDR3 loop spans 19 amino acids. This chain's CDR3 is CASSPRTNPHLLSSYEQYF. Written as DNA, the CDR3 is TGTGCCAGCAGCCCACGGACAAATCCCCATCTCCTTAGCTCCTACGAGCAGTACTTC.

The chain uses TRBV19 and TRBJ1-3; unclear D gene. The CDR3 is 16 amino acids. Deletions cut 3 bases from V and 4 bases from J, with 16 bases between. Germline CDR1 reads LNHDA; CDR2 reads SQIVND (reference sequence). DNA for the CDR3: TGTGCCAGTAGTATTTGGAGCTCACCGGGAGGAAACACCATATATTTT. Translation: CASSIWSSPGGNTIYF.

The rearrangement links TRBV3-1 (or the pseudogene TRBV3-2) to TRBJ2-3; D is perhaps TRBD1 (6 bases). Between the trimmed V and J ends, which lost 3 bases and 0 bases, there was a span of 13 bases. CDR1 and CDR2 (germline): LGHDT, YNNKEL (reference sequence). The CDR3 consists of 16 residues. The chain's CDR3 is CASSHLGQSSTDTQYF. In nucleotides, the CDR3 is TGTGCCAGCAGCCATTTAGGACAGTCTAGCACAGATACGCAGTATTTT.

V usage is TRBV2 and J usage is TRBJ2-1; TRBD1 matches 9 bases. Unmatched junction bases numbered 7, after V lost 7 bases and J lost 9 bases. Germline values: CDR1 SNHLY, CDR2 FYNNEI. This CDR3 comprises 13 residues. The CDR3 reads CASKLLQGAEQFF. The CDR3 coding sequence is TGTGCCAGCAAACTGTTACAGGGGGCTGAGCAGTTCTTC. Complete variable domain (other parts from reference TRBV2 and TRBJ2-1): EPEVTQTPSHQVTQMGQEVILRCVPISNHLYFYWYRQILGQKVEFLVSFYNNEISEKSEIFDDQFSVERPDGSNFTLKIRSTKLEDSAMYFCASKLLQGAEQFFGPGTRLTVL.

V usage is TRBV2 and J usage is TRBJ1-3; no firm D call. Trimming cost V 6 bases and J 2 bases, with 20 bases left between them. CDR3 length equals 17 residues. Germline V CDR1 and CDR2: SNHLY, FYNNEI. CDR3 nucleotide sequence: TGTGCCAGCAGCGCAACATCTCAGAACATCGCTGGAAACACCATATATTTT. Its protein product is CASSATSQNIAGNTIYF.

V and J are TRBV11-2 and TRBJ2-7; D possibly corresponds to TRBD2 (5 bases). Looked up from germline, CDR1 is SGHAT and CDR2 is FQNNGV. The germline V and J ends were trimmed by 5 bases and 4 bases, with 12 bases remaining between them. This CDR3 comprises 13 residues. The CDR3 sequence: CASSPDGLYEQYF. The CDR3 DNA reads as TGTGCCAGCAGCCCCGACGGACTTTACGAGCAGTACTTC.

This rearrangement joins TRBV7-9 to TRBJ2-5; 13 positions match TRBD2. CDR3 length: 18 amino acids. J gave up 1 base and V 5 bases, and 10 bases lay outside the gene matches. Per the germline V gene, CDR1 is SEHNR and CDR2 is FQNEAQ (reference sequence). The CDR3 sequence is CASSILAGGLLGQETQYF. CDR3 sequence (DNA): TGTGCCAGCAGCATACTAGCGGGGGGGCTATTAGGCCAAGAGACCCAGTACTTC.

This chain links TRBV28 with TRBJ2-1, with a tentative D call TRBD1 (5 bases). CDR1 and CDR2 from the germline V gene are MDHEN and SYDVKM. There are 14 residues in the CDR3. V shed 3 bases and J shed 4 bases, with 10 bases lying between them. The CDR3 DNA is TGTGCCAGCAGTTTCACAGGATTATACAATGAGCAGTTCTTC. Amino acids: CASSFTGLYNEQFF.

The chain employs TRBV2 and TRBJ1-2; possible D gene TRBD1, 5 bases. The CDR3 contains 14 residues. The ends were cut back, 6 bases at V and 1 base at J, with 12 bases in the middle. In germline, CDR1 is SNHLY, CDR2 FYNNEI. This CDR3 reads CASRAHQGNYGYTF. The CDR3 coding sequence is TGTGCCAGCAGGGCCCATCAGGGTAACTATGGCTACACCTTC.

The chain joins TRBV19 to TRBJ2-1; tentative D call: TRBD1 (8 bases). V was pared by 10 bases and J by 2 bases, with 18 bases between. From germline, CDR1 is LNHDA and CDR2 SQIVND (reference sequence). This CDR3 is built from 15 residues. The CDR3 coding sequence is TGTGCCACCAAAGCGGGACAGGTCACCTACAATGAGCAGTTCTTC. The encoded protein is CATKAGQVTYNEQFF.

The chain couples TRBV7-2 to TRBJ2-7; 7 nucleotides match TRBD1. Germline V gene sequence: CDR1 SGHTA, CDR2 FQGNSA. Trimming took 5 bases from V and 4 from J; bases not matched to a gene: 5. This CDR3 spans 13 amino acids. The CDR3 nucleotides read TGTGCCAGCAGCCAGGGACAGCCTTACGAGCAGTACTTC. Amino acids: CASSQGQPYEQYF.

The CDR3 DNA reads as TGTGCCAGTGGGACAGGGGCTTTCCAAGAGACCCAGTACTTC. Translating it yields CASGTGAFQETQYF. This chain uses TRBV25-1 with TRBJ2-5; 10 bases map to TRBD1. This CDR3 has 14 amino acids. Germline V gives CDR1 MGHDK, CDR2 SYGVNS. V trimming: 9 bases; J trimming: 1 base; junction bases outside the gene matches: 5.

The chain is built from TRBV5-6 and TRBJ2-1, with 10 positions matching TRBD1. This CDR3 is built from 15 residues. Germline CDR1 reads SGHDT; CDR2 reads YYEEEE. J lost 7 bases, V lost 4 bases, and 8 bases had no gene match. CDR3 amino acids: CASSPGQGVGNEQFF. The DNA for the CDR3 is TGTGCCAGCAGCCCTGGACAGGGGGTTGGGAATGAGCAGTTCTTC.

The genes are TRBV7-8 and TRBJ1-5; 7 nucleotides line up with TRBD1. Germline CDR1 and CDR2: SGHVS and FQNEAQ. V trimming: 5 bases; J trimming: 7 bases; junction bases outside the gene matches: 11. The CDR3 loop spans 15 amino acids. This CDR3 is CASSVDRQGGQPQHF. DNA of the CDR3: TGTGCCAGCAGCGTAGACCGACAGGGAGGACAGCCCCAGCATTTT.

The rearrangement uses TRBV24-1 and TRBJ2-2; 7 nucleotides match TRBD2. Germline CDR1 is KGHDR and CDR2 is SFDVKD. The J segment lost 2 bases and the V segment lost 5 bases, leaving 1 base of the junction unmatched. The CDR3 is 14 amino acids. This CDR3 is CATSGLANTGELFF. The CDR3 DNA sequence: TGTGCCACCAGTGGACTAGCCAACACCGGGGAGCTGTTTTTT.

V gene TRBV10-2 combines with J gene TRBJ2-7; a possible D gene is TRBD2 (5 bases). CDR1 WSHSY and CDR2 SAAADI come from the germline V gene. The V end lost 2 bases, the J end lost 10 bases, and 12 bases lay between the germline ends. The CDR3 runs 12 residues. The CDR3 reads CASSELEGFQYF. CDR3 nucleotide sequence: TGCGCCAGCAGTGAGCTAGAGGGATTCCAGTACTTC.

The CDR3 DNA reads TGTGCCAGCACCCACCGGAGGGGGGGCCGGGCTGAAGCTTTCTTT. It specifies CASTHRRGGRAEAFF. The genes are TRBV11-1 and TRBJ1-1; tentatively, D is TRBD1 (6 bases). Germline values: CDR1 SGHAT, CDR2 FQDESV (reference sequence). This CDR3 is 15 amino acids long. V lost 7 bases and J lost 6, with 21 bases in between. The full variable domain, its missing parts supplied by reference TRBV11-1 and TRBJ1-1, is EAEVAQSPRYKITEKSQAVAFWCDPISGHATLYWYRQILGQGPELLVQFQDESVVDDSQLPKDRFSAERLKGVDSTLKIQPAELGDSAMYLCASTHRRGGRAEAFFGQGTRLTVV.

The chain couples TRBV5-1 to TRBJ2-3, with D tentatively TRBD2 (5 bases). The CDR3 totals 15 residues. With 4 bases removed from V and 0 bases from J, the gap between germline ends came to 12 bases. Per the germline V gene, CDR1 is SGHRS and CDR2 is YFSETQ. For the CDR3, the DNA is TGCGCCAGCAGCCCCAACGGGGTGAGCACAGATACGCAGTATTTT. Amino acid sequence: CASSPNGVSTDTQYF.

This clone has a count of ten or more. The gene calls are TRBV27 and TRBJ1-2; no clear D. Germline values: CDR1 MNHEY, CDR2 SMNVEV (reference sequence). The CDR3 length is 14 residues. Trimming removed 2 bases from V and 3 bases from J, with 10 bases in between. CDR3: CASSLGRGDYGYTF. The DNA for the CDR3 is TGTGCCAGCAGTTTAGGGCGGGGAGACTATGGCTACACCTTC.

J is TRBJ1-2 and V is TRBV21-1; TRBD1 is the table's D call and was not checked against the DNA. TRBV21-1 represents a pseudogene. The CDR3 has 15 amino acids. CDR3 residues: CASSKSGRGYYGYTF. CDR3 nucleotides: TGTGCCAGCAGCAAATCTGGCAGGGGATACTATGGCTACACCTTC.